The source of this T cell receptor (beta chain) is a study of Graves' ophthalmopathy and Graves' hyperthyroidism. Study-wide results and limits: Most expanded thyroid clonotypes above 0.001 frequency also appeared in blood.

Germline loops: CDR1 MNHNS, CDR2 SASEGT. The length of the CDR3 is 16 residues. The germline V and J ends were trimmed by 2 bases and 0 bases, with 13 bases remaining between them. Amplification of the TCR beta CDR3 regions used RNA transcripts (as template). Second-round multiplex PCR came after a first-round RT-PCR that employed HTBI primers. Each CDR3 protein gets one entry after TCRdb re-called the multiplex PCR reads with MiXCR. Found here are approximately 410,000 distinct CDR3 sequences, 15% of them singletons; the top ten hold 5.5% to 7%. Hyperthyroidism cases were recent diagnoses of under 2 months' duration in people aged 18 to 65. A word on this clonotype: Its antigen is as yet unknown.

The chain couples TRBV6-1 to TRBJ2-5; D is ambiguous. The receptor comes from a woman aged 18 to 35 with stable Graves' hyperthyroidism. The material sequenced was peripheral blood. CDR3: CASSEYLPSYQETQYF. The CDR3 nucleotides read TGTGCCAGCAGTGAATACCTCCCATCGTACCAAGAGACCCAGTACTTC.